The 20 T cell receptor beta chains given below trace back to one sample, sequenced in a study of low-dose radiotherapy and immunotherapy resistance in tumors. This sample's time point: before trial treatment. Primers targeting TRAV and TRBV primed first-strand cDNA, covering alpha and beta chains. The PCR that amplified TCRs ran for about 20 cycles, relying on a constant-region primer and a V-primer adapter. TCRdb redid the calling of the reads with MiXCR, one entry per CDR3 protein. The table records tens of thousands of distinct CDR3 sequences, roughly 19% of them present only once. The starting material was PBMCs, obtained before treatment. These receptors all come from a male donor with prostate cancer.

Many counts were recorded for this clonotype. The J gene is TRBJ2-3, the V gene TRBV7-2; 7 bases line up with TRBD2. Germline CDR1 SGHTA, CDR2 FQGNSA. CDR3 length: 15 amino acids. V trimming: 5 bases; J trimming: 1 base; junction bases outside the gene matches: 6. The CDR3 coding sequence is TGTGCCAGCAGCCTCTCTAGCGGTCGCACAGATACGCAGTATTTT. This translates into CASSLSSGRTDTQYF.

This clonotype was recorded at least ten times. The CDR3 region is CASSELAVTQYF. CDR3 nucleotides: TGTGCCAGCAGCGAACTAGCGGTAACCCAGTACTTC. V is TRBV9 and J is TRBJ2-5, with 8 bases aligning to TRBD2. This CDR3 spans 12 amino acids. J gave up 8 bases and V 3 bases, and 3 bases lay outside the gene matches. Germline V gene sequence: CDR1 SGDLS, CDR2 YYNGEE.

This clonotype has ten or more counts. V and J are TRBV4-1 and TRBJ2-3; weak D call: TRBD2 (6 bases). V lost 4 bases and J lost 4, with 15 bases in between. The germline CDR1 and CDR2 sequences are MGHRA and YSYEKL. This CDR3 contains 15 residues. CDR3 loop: CASSLGLNGADTQYF. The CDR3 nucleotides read TGCGCCAGCAGCCTGGGACTTAATGGGGCAGATACGCAGTATTTT.

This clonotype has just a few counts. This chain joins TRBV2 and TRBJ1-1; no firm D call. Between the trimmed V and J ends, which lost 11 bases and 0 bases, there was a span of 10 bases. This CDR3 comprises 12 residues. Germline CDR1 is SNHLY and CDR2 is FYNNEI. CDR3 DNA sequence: TGTGCCGGCGGCCGAATGAACACTGAAGCTTTCTTT. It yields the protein CAGGRMNTEAFF.

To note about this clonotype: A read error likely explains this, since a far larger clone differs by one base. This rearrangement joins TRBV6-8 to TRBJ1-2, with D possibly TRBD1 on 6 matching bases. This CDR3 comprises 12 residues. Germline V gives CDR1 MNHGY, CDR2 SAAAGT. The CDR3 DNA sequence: TGTACCAGCAGGGGTGGGACAAATGGCTACACCTTC. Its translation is CTSRGGTNGYTF.

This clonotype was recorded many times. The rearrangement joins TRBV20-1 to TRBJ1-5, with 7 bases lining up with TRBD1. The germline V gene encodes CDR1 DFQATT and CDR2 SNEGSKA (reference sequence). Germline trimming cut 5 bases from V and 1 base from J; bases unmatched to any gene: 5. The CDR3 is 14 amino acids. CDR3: CSAFDRASNQPQHF. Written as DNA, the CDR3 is TGCAGTGCTTTCGACAGGGCGAGCAATCAGCCCCAGCATTTT.

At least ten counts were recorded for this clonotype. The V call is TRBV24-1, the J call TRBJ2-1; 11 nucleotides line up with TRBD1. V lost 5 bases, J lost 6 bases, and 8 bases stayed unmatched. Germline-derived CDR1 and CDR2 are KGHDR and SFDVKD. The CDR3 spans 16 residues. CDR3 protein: CATSGPGQGAGNEQFF. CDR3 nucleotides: TGTGCCACCAGTGGGCCCGGACAGGGGGCTGGCAATGAGCAGTTCTTC.

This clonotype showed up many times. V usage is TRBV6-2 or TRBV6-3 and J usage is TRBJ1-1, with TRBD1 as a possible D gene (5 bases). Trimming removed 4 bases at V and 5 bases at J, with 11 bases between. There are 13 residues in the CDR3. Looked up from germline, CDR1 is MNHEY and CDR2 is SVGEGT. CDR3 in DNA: TGTGCCAGCAGTTGGAACGGGGGGACTGAAGCTTTCTTT. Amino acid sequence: CASSWNGGTEAFF.

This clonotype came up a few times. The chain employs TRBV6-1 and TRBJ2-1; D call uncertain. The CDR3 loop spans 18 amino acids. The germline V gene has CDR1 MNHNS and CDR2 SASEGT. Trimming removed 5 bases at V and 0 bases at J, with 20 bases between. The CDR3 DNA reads TGTGCCAGCAGTTCCGCACCAGGCCAGGCTTTCTCCTACAATGAGCAGTTCTTC. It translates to CASSSAPGQAFSYNEQFF.

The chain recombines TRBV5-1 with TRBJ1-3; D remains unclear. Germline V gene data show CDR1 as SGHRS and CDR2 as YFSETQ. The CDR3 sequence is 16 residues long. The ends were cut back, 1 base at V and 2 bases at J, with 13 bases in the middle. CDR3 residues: CASSLQIGKAGNTIYF. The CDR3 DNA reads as TGCGCCAGCAGCTTGCAGATCGGGAAGGCTGGAAACACCATATATTTT. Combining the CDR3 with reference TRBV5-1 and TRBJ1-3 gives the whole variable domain KAGVTQTPRYLIKTRGQQVTLSCSPISGHRSVSWYQQTPGQGLQFLFEYFSETQRNKGNFPGRFSGRQFSNSRSEMNVSTLELGDSALYLCASSLQIGKAGNTIYFGEGSWLTVV.

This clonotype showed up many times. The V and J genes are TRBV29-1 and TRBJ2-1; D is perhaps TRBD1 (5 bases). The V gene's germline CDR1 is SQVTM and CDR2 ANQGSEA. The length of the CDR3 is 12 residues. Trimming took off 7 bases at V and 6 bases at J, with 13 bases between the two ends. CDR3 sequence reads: CSGGPTINEQFF. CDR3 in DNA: TGCAGCGGGGGCCCCACTATCAATGAGCAGTTCTTC.

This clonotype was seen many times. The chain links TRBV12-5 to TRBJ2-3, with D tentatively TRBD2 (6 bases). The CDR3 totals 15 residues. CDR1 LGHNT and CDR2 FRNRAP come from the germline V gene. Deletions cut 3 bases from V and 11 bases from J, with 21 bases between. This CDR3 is CASGFRDSPTVKQYF. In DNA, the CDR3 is TGTGCTAGTGGTTTCAGGGACTCCCCCACGGTTAAGCAGTATTTT.

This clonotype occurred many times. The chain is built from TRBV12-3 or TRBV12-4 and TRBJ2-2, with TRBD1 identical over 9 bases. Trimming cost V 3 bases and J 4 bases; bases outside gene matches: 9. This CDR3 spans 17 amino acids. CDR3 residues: CASSLTRDRDVTGELFF. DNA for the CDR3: TGTGCCAGCAGTTTGACCCGGGACAGGGACGTCACCGGGGAGCTGTTTTTT.

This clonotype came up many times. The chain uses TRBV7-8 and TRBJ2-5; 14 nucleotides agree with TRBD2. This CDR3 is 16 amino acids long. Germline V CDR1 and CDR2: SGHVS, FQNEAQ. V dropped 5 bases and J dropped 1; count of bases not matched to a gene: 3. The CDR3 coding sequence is TGTGCCAGCAGCCGGACTAGCGGGGGGATCCAAGAGACCCAGTACTTC. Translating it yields CASSRTSGGIQETQYF.

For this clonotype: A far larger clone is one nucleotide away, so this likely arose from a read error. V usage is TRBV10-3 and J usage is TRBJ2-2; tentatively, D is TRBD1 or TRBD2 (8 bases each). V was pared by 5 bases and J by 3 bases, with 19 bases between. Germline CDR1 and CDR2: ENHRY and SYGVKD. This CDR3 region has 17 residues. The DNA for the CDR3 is TGTGCCATCAGTTACGGGAGGGGGGGACAGGACACCGGGGAGCTGTTTTTT. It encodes CAISYGRGGQDTGELFF.

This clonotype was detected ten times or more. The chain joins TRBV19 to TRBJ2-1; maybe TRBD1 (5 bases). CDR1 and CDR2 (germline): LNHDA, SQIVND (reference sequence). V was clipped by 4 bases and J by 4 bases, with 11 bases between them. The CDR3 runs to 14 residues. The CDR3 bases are TGTGCCAGTAGTACAGGGTCGAAGTACAATGAGCAGTTCTTC. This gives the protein CASSTGSKYNEQFF.

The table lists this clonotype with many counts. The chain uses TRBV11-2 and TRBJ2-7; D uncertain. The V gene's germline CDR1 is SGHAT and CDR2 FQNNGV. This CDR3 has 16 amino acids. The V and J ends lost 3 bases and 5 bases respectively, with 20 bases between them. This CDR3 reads CASSFTTGPEANEQYF. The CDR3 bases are TGTGCCAGCAGCTTCACCACTGGGCCAGAGGCCAACGAGCAGTACTTC.

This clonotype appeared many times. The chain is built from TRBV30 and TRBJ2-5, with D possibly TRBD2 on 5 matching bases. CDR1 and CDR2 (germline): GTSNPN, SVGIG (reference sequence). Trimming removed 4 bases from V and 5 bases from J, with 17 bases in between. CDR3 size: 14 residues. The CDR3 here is CAWMDLGELETQYF. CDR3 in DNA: TGTGCCTGGATGGATTTGGGAGAACTGGAGACCCAGTACTTC.

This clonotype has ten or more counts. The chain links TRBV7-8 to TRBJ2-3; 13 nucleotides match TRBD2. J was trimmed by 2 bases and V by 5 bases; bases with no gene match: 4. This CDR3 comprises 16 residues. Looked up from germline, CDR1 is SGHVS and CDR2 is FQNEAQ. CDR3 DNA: TGTGCCAGCAGCCAAGGGACTAGCGGGGACACAGATACGCAGTATTTT. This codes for CASSQGTSGDTDTQYF. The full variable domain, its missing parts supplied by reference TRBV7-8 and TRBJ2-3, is GAGVSQSPRYKVAKRGQDVALRCDPISGHVSLFWYQQALGQGPEFLTYFQNEAQLDKSGLPSDRFFAERPEGSVSTLKIQRTQQEDSAVYLCASSQGTSGDTDTQYFGPGTRLTVL.

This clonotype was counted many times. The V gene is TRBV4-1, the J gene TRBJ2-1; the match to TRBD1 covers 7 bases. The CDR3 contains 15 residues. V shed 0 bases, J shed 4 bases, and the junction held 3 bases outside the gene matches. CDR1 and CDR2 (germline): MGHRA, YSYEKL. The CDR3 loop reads CASSQDSGGYNEQFF. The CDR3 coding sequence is TGCGCCAGCAGCCAAGATTCAGGGGGTTACAATGAGCAGTTCTTC.